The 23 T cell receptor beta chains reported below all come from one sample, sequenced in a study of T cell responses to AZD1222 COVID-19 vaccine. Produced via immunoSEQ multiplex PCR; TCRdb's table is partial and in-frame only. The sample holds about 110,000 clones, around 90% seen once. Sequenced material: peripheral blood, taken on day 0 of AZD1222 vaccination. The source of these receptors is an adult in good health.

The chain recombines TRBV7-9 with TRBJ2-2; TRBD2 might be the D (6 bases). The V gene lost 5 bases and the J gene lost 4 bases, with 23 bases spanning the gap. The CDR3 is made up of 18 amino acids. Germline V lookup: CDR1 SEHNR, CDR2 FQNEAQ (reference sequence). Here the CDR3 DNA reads TGTGCCAGCAGCCCCCTAATGGGACTGACTTTGGGCACCGGGGAGCTGTTTTTT. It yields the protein CASSPLMGLTLGTGELFF.

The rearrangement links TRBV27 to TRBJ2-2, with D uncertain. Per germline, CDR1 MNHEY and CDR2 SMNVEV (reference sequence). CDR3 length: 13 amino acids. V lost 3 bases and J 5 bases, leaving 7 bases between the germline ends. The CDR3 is CASSFRRTGELFF. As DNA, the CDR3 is TGTGCCAGCAGTTTCCGCCGGACCGGGGAGCTGTTTTTT.

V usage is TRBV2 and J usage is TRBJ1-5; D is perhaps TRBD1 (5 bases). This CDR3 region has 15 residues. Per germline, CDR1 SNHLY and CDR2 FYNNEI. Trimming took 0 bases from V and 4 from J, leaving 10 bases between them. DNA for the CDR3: TGTGCCAGCAGTGAAGCGGCAGGGAGGAATCAGCCCCAGCATTTT. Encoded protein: CASSEAAGRNQPQHF.

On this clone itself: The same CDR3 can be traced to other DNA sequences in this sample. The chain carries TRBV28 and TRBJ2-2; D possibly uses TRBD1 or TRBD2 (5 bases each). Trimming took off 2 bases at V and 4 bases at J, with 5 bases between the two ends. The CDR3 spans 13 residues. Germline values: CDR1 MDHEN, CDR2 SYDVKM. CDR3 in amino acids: CASSLGGTGELFF. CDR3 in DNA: TGTGCCAGCAGTTTAGGGGGCACCGGGGAGCTGTTTTTT. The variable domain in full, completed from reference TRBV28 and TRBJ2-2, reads DVKVTQSSRYLVKRTGEKVFLECVQDMDHENMFWYRQDPGLGLRLIYFSYDVKMKEKGDIPEGYSVSREKKERFSLILESASTNQTSMYLCASSLGGTGELFFGEGSRLTVL.

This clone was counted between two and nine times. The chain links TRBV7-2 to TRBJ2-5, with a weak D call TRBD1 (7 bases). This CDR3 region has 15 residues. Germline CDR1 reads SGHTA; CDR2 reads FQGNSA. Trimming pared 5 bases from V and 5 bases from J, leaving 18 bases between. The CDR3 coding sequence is TGTGCCAGCAGCCATCGACAGGGAGGAGAGGAGACCCAGTACTTC. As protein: CASSHRQGGEETQYF. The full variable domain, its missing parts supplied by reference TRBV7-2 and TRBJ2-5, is GAGVSQSPSNKVTEKGKDVELRCDPISGHTALYWYRQSLGQGLEFLIYFQGNSAPDKSGLPSDRFSAERTGGSVSTLTIQRTQQEDSAVYLCASSHRQGGEETQYFGPGTRLLVL.

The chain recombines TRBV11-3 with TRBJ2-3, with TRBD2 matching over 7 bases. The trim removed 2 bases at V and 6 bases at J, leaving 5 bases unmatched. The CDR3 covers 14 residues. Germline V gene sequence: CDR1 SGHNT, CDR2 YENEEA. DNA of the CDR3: TGTGCCAGCAGCTTATCGGGAGGCCAGGATACGCAGTATTTT. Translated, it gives CASSLSGGQDTQYF. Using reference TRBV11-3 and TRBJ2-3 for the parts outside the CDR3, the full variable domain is EAGVVQSPRYKIIEKKQPVAFWCNPISGHNTLYWYLQNLGQGPELLIRYENEEAVDDSQLPKDRFSAERLKGVDSTLKIQPAELGDSAVYLCASSLSGGQDTQYFGPGTRLTVL.

The chain's CDR3 is CASSFGNIRNQPQHF. The CDR3 DNA reads as TGTGCCAGCAGTTTTGGTAATATCCGCAATCAGCCCCAGCATTTT. This sequence joins TRBV28 and TRBJ1-5; the D is unclear. Germline assignment: CDR1 MDHEN and CDR2 SYDVKM. The CDR3 sequence is 15 residues long. V shed 3 bases and J shed 2 bases, with 11 bases lying between them.

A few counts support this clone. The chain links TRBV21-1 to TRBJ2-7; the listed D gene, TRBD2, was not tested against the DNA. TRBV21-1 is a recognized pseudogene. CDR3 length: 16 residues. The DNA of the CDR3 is TGTGCCAGCAGCAAAGATGATAGCGGGGCGTCCTACGAGCAGTACTTC. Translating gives CASSKDDSGASYEQYF.

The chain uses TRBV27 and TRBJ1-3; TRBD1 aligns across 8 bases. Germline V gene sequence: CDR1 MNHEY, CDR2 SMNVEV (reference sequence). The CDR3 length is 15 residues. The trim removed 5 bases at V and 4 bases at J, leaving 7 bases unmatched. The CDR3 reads CASSGQGAGGNTIYF. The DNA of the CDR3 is TGTGCCAGCAGTGGCCAGGGGGCAGGGGGAAACACCATATATTTT.

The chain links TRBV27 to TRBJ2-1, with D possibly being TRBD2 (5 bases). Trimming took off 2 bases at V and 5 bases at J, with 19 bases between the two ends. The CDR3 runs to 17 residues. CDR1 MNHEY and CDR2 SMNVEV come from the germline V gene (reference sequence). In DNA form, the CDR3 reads TGTGCCAGCAGTTTACTCCCTCCACTAGACGGGAACAATGAGCAGTTCTTC. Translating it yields CASSLLPPLDGNNEQFF.

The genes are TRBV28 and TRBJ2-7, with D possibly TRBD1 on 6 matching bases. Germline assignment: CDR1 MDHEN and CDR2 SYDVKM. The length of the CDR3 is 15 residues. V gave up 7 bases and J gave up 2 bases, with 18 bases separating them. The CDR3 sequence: CASKEWTAVAYEQYF. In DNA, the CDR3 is TGTGCCAGCAAAGAATGGACAGCGGTAGCCTACGAGCAGTACTTC. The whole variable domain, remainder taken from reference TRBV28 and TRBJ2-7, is DVKVTQSSRYLVKRTGEKVFLECVQDMDHENMFWYRQDPGLGLRLIYFSYDVKMKEKGDIPEGYSVSREKKERFSLILESASTNQTSMYLCASKEWTAVAYEQYFGPGTRLTVT.

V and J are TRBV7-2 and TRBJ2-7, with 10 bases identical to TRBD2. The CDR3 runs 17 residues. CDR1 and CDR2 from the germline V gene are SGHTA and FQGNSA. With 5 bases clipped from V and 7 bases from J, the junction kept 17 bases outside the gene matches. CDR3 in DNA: TGTGCCAGCAGCGTCACTCTAGCGGGGGCCCTAATGGGGGAGCAGTACTTC. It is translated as CASSVTLAGALMGEQYF.

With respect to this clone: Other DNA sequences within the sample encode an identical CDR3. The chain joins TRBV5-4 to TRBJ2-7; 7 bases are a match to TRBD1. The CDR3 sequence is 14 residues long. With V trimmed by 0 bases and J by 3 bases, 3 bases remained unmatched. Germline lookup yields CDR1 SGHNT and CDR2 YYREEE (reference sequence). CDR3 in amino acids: CASSLEGGDYEQYF. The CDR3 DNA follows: TGTGCCAGCAGCTTGGAAGGGGGCGACTACGAGCAGTACTTC.

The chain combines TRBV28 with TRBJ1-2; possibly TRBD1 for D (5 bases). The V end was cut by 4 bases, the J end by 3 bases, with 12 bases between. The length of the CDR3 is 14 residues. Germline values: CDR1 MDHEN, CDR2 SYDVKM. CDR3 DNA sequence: TGTGCCAGCAGTTCCTTCGGGGCCCACTATGGCTACACCTTC. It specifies CASSSFGAHYGYTF.

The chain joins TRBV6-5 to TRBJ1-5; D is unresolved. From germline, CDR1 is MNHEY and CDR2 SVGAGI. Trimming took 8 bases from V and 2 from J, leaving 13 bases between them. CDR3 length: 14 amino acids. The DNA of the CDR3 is TGTGCCAGCGACAAGGGTGGGGGCAATCAGCCCCAGCATTTT. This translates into CASDKGGGNQPQHF.

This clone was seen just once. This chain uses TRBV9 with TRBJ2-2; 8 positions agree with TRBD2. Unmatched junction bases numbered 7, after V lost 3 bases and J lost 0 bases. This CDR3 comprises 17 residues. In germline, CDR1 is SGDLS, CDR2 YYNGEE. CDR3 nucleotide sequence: TGTGCCAGCAGCGGATATAGCGGGGCCGCGAACACCGGGGAGCTGTTTTTT. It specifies CASSGYSGAANTGELFF.

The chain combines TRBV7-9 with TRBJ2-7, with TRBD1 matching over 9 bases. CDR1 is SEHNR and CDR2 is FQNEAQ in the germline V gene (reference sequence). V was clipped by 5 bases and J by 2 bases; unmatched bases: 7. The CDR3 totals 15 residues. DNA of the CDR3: TGTGCCAGCAGCCTTTCACGACAGGGGGCCTACGAGCAGTACTTC. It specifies CASSLSRQGAYEQYF.

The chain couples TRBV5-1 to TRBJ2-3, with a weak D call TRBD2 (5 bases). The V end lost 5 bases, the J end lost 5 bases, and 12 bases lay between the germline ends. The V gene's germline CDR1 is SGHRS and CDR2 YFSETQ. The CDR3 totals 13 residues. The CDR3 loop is CASRVRLQDTQYF. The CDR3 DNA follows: TGCGCCAGCAGGGTGAGACTACAAGATACGCAGTATTTT.

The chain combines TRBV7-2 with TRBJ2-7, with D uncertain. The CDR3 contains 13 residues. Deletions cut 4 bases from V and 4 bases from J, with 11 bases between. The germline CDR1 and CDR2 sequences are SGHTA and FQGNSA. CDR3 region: CASSSRLEYEQYF. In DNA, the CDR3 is TGTGCCAGCAGCTCCCGTCTGGAGTACGAGCAGTACTTC.

CDR3 sequence reads: CASSGTETYEQYF. The CDR3 DNA is TGCGCCAGCAGCGGGACAGAAACCTACGAGCAGTACTTC. This chain joins TRBV10-1 and TRBJ2-7; 7 bases line up with TRBD1. The CDR3 is 13 residues long. Germline CDR1 reads WNHNN; CDR2 reads SYGVQD (reference sequence). The J segment lost 2 bases and the V segment lost 6 bases, leaving 4 bases of the junction unmatched.

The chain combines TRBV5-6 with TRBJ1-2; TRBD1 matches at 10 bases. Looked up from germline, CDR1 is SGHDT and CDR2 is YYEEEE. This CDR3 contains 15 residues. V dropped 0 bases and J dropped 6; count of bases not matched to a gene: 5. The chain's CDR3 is CASSLGGTGEDGYTF. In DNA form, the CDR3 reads TGTGCCAGCAGCTTGGGCGGGACAGGGGAGGATGGCTACACCTTC.

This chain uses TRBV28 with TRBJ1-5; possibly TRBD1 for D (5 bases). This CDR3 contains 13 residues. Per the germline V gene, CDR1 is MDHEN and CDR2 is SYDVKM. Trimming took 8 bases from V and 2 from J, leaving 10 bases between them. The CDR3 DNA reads TGTGCCAGCCACCTGGGGGGCAATCAGCCCCAGCATTTT. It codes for CASHLGGNQPQHF.

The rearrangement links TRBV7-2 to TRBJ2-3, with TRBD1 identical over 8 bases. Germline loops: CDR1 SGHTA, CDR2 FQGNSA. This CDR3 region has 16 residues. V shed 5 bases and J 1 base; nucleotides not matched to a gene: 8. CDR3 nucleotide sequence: TGTGCCAGCAGCCCCCCCCTGGGACAGGGCACAGATACGCAGTATTTT. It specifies CASSPPLGQGTDTQYF. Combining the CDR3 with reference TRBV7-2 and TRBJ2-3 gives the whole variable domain GAGVSQSPSNKVTEKGKDVELRCDPISGHTALYWYRQSLGQGLEFLIYFQGNSAPDKSGLPSDRFSAERTGGSVSTLTIQRTQQEDSAVYLCASSPPLGQGTDTQYFGPGTRLTVL.